This T cell receptor beta chain comes out of a study of blood T cell dynamics during melanoma immunotherapy. Study-wide context: Patients with metastatic melanoma got pembrolizumab or nivolumab-ipilimumab as first-line care.

On this clone itself: The antigen is unknown.

Noted time point: week 3, after first cycle of checkpoint inhibitor. TIE cells were CD3+ CD4- CD8+ CD45RA- CD45RO-high CD27- CCR7- memory T cells. Samples come from before therapy and from week 3 after the first blockade cycle. Patients had no prior systemic cancer treatment, immunosuppressants or other active cancers. The study, taken as a whole, reports: The study could not tell melanoma-specific clones from general immune activation. The most clonal sorted CD8+ subset, immune-effector cells, was closest to cell-free DNA CDR3 sequences.

Germline V gene sequence: CDR1 LGHNA, CDR2 YNFKEQ. This CDR3 is built from 14 residues. V dropped 0 bases and J dropped 1 base, with 3 bases sitting between them. The method was immunoSEQ multiplex PCR; TCRdb's version includes in-frame clones alone and lacks a portion of them. The sample includes over 800 clones, roughly four fifths of them seen just once. The specimen comprised CD8+ T cells from blood, sampled from a patient treated with checkpoint blockade. This clonotype was obtained from a human donor with melanoma. The genes are TRBV4-2 and TRBJ2-2; D not certain. The CDR3 coding sequence is TGTGCCAGCAGCCAAGAATGGAACACCGGGGAGCTGTTTTTT. The encoded protein is CASSQEWNTGELFF.